These 23 T cell receptor beta chains originate from one sample sequenced in a study of technical replicates of blood from a handful of donors. Clones were sequenced by immunoSEQ multiplex PCR, and TCRdb holds only the in-frame ones, with some missing. The sample holds 95,000 to 100,000 clones, 96% seen once. Input material: T cells isolated from PBMCs. The receptor source for this set is a human donor in good health.

A single count supports this clone. The J gene is TRBJ2-3, the V gene TRBV23-1; D is uncertain. TRBV23-1 is designated an ORF whose function remains uncertain. This CDR3 spans 16 amino acids. V dropped 8 bases and J dropped 2 bases, with 20 bases sitting between them. The CDR3 nucleotides are TGCGCCAGCTATCATTTATTGTTGACATTCACAGATACGCAGTATTTT. Translation: CASYHLLLTFTDTQYF.

The chain employs TRBV4-1 and TRBJ1-1, with D possibly TRBD1 on 5 matching bases. The CDR3 has 18 residues. Germline V gives CDR1 MGHRA, CDR2 YSYEKL. V was pared by 1 base and J by 0 bases, with 18 bases between. The CDR3 loop is CASSQALLSTGMNTEAFF. Written as DNA, the CDR3 is TGCGCCAGCAGCCAAGCCCTCCTATCAACAGGTATGAACACTGAAGCTTTCTTT.

CDR3 DNA: TGTGCCAGCAGTGATCACATTAGCGGGAGGGGCAATGAGCAGTTCTTC. It translates to CASSDHISGRGNEQFF. The gene calls are TRBV6-1 and TRBJ2-1, with 11 bases fitting TRBD2. After removal of 3 bases from V and 6 bases from J, the junction contained 7 bases not matched to a gene. CDR1 and CDR2 (germline): MNHNS, SASEGT. The CDR3 consists of 16 residues.

About this clone: The junction shows a germline mismatch at one end, possibly a read error. The rearrangement uses TRBV25-1 and TRBJ1-2, with a possible D match to TRBD1 (5 bases). Germline values: CDR1 MGHDK, CDR2 SYGVNS. The CDR3 is made up of 11 amino acids. The CDR3 is CASTDSYRYTF. The CDR3 nucleotides are TGTGCCAGCACAGACAGCTATCGCTACACCTTC.

The rearrangement links TRBV6-5 to TRBJ2-7; no clear D gene. Germline V gene data show CDR1 as MNHEY and CDR2 as SVGAGI. There are 13 residues in the CDR3. V was cut by 7 bases and J by 1 base, with 11 bases left in between. The CDR3 DNA sequence: TGTGCCAGCAAAGTGACTGCTTCCTACGAGCAGTACTTC. Residues: CASKVTASYEQYF.

The rearrangement links TRBV4-1 to TRBJ1-1, with D possibly TRBD1 on 6 matching bases. CDR1 and CDR2 from the germline V gene are MGHRA and YSYEKL. Trimming cost V 2 bases and J 4 bases, with 17 bases left between them. CDR3 size: 16 residues. CDR3 DNA: TGCGCCAGCAGCCAACCTCGGGAGGGGGGTAGCACTGAAGCTTTCTTT. It translates to CASSQPREGGSTEAFF.

The rearrangement links TRBV4-1 to TRBJ1-1; TRBD1 matches 9 bases. The V gene's germline CDR1 is MGHRA and CDR2 YSYEKL. Trimming cost V 2 bases and J 10 bases; bases outside gene matches: 11. CDR3 size: 15 residues. The CDR3 DNA reads as TGCGCCAGCAGCCAATTTACCGGGACAGGGCACGGAGCTTTCTTT. Its translation: CASSQFTGTGHGAFF.

V is TRBV21-1 and J is TRBJ2-1; TRBD1 is taken as the D call from the table, unchecked against the DNA. TRBV21-1 is shown as a pseudogene. The CDR3 totals 14 residues. CDR3 nucleotide sequence: TGTGCCAGTCTGTGGGGGACAGGGGGCCATGAGCAGTTCTTC. It is translated as CASLWGTGGHEQFF.

This chain uses TRBV5-4 with TRBJ1-2, with a possible D match to TRBD1 (5 bases). The CDR3 loop spans 13 amino acids. CDR1 is SGHNT, CDR2 YYREEE, per germline (reference sequence). V lost 4 bases and J lost 2, with 9 bases in between. This chain's CDR3 is CASSQPGNYGYTF. The CDR3 DNA reads TGTGCCAGCAGCCAACCAGGGAACTATGGCTACACCTTC.

V and J are TRBV5-8 and TRBJ1-2; D uncertain. Germline lookup yields CDR1 SGHTS and CDR2 YDEGEE. This CDR3 region has 14 residues. V was shortened by 0 bases and J by 4 bases, with 10 bases between the two germline ends. The CDR3 DNA is TGTGCCAGCAGCTTGGTCACCACTTTCTATGGCTACACCTTC. This gives the protein CASSLVTTFYGYTF.

V and J are TRBV7-9 and TRBJ1-3, with 9 nucleotides matching TRBD1. The CDR3 runs to 17 residues. Trimming cost V 6 bases and J 0 bases; bases outside gene matches: 9. Germline loops: CDR1 SEHNR, CDR2 FQNEAQ (reference sequence). The CDR3 coding sequence is TGTGCCAGCAGGACTACAGGGGGCCGCAGCTCTGGAAACACCATATATTTT. Amino acids: CASRTTGGRSSGNTIYF.

The chain links TRBV9 to TRBJ1-5; perhaps TRBD1 as D (5 bases). Trimming took off 0 bases at V and 4 bases at J, with 17 bases between the two ends. This CDR3 region has 17 residues. From germline, CDR1 is SGDLS and CDR2 YYNGEE. The DNA for the CDR3 is TGTGCCAGCAGCGTAGTAATAGGCGGGGGGGGGAATCAGCCCCAGCATTTT. This translates into CASSVVIGGGGNQPQHF.

The chain uses TRBV7-9 and TRBJ2-5, with 8 bases aligning to TRBD2. The CDR3 length is 14 residues. Germline CDR1 reads SEHNR; CDR2 reads FQNEAQ (reference sequence). V was pared by 5 bases and J by 5 bases, with 7 bases of the junction left unmatched. Here the CDR3 reads CASSTRGGMETQYF. The CDR3 DNA sequence: TGTGCCAGCAGCACCCGGGGGGGGATGGAGACCCAGTACTTC.

V is TRBV6-5 and J is TRBJ2-7; unclear D gene. CDR1 is MNHEY, CDR2 SVGAGI, per germline. V lost 3 bases to trimming and J lost 0 bases, with 12 bases between them. The CDR3 totals 15 residues. The DNA for the CDR3 is TGTGCCAGCAGTTATGGCCAGTTAAACTCCTACGAGCAGTACTTC. Translation gives CASSYGQLNSYEQYF.

The V and J genes are TRBV2 and TRBJ1-6; 7 bases align to TRBD1. There are 16 residues in the CDR3. V shed 6 bases and J 3 bases; nucleotides not matched to a gene: 8. CDR1 is SNHLY, CDR2 FYNNEI, per germline. The CDR3 sequence: CASSAHTGVYNSPLHF. In DNA, the CDR3 is TGTGCCAGCAGCGCCCATACAGGGGTCTATAATTCACCCCTCCACTTT.

This rearrangement joins TRBV11-2 to TRBJ2-3; 8 nucleotides match TRBD2. This CDR3 has 15 amino acids. The germline V gene encodes CDR1 SGHAT and CDR2 FQNNGV. Losses at the gene ends were 5 bases for V and 5 bases for J; bases not matched to a gene: 9. CDR3 sequence reads: CASSERGGREDTQYF. The CDR3 bases are TGTGCCAGCAGCGAACGGGGGGGTCGGGAAGATACGCAGTATTTT.

The rearrangement joins TRBV11-2 to TRBJ1-2; 7 positions agree with TRBD1. In germline, CDR1 is SGHAT, CDR2 FQNNGV. The V and J ends lost 5 bases and 3 bases, in that order; junction bases with no gene match: 9. The CDR3 contains 15 residues. The CDR3 region is CASSPEVDRYYGYTF. CDR3 DNA: TGTGCCAGCAGCCCCGAGGTGGACAGGTACTATGGCTACACCTTC.

This chain links TRBV28 with TRBJ2-4, with D possibly TRBD2 on 6 matching bases. This CDR3 comprises 13 residues. Germline CDR1 and CDR2: MDHEN and SYDVKM. Deletions cut 7 bases from V and 4 bases from J, with 11 bases between. The CDR3 reads CASTEGTKNIQYF. The CDR3 nucleotides read TGTGCCAGCACTGAGGGGACTAAAAACATTCAGTACTTC.

This sequence joins TRBV5-6 and TRBJ2-7, with 10 bases matching TRBD1. Germline CDR1 SGHDT, CDR2 YYEEEE. This CDR3 region has 14 residues. The V and J ends lost 4 bases and 3 bases, in that order; junction bases with no gene match: 4. The CDR3 spells CASSQDRGRYEQYF. In DNA form, the CDR3 reads TGTGCCAGCAGCCAAGACAGGGGGCGCTACGAGCAGTACTTC.

The gene calls are TRBV7-2 and TRBJ2-7, with TRBD1 matching over 8 bases. The CDR3 is 15 amino acids. V trimming: 6 bases; J trimming: 3 bases; junction bases outside the gene matches: 10. Germline CDR1 SGHTA, CDR2 FQGNSA. The CDR3 here is CASRSRGLAIYEQYF. The CDR3 coding sequence is TGTGCCAGCAGGTCCAGGGGGCTAGCGATCTACGAGCAGTACTTC.

This chain uses TRBV10-1 with TRBJ2-1, with 9 bases identical to TRBD2. The CDR3 has 17 amino acids. Germline CDR1 and CDR2: WNHNN and SYGVQD (reference sequence). V trimming: 10 bases; J trimming: 0 bases; junction bases outside the gene matches: 13. The CDR3 DNA reads TGCGCCACCAGCAAAAGAAAAGCGGGAGGCTCCTACAATGAGCAGTTCTTC. Translated, it gives CATSKRKAGGSYNEQFF.

The chain combines TRBV18 with TRBJ1-3; tentative D call: TRBD1 (5 bases). Germline V CDR1 and CDR2: KGHSH, LQKENI. The CDR3 extends over 17 amino acids. V dropped 0 bases and J dropped 0 bases, with 12 bases sitting between them. The CDR3 DNA reads TGTGCCAGCTCACCACCGGCCCAGGGAAGCTCTGGAAACACCATATATTTT. It codes for CASSPPAQGSSGNTIYF.

The chain links TRBV4-1 to TRBJ1-1; 8 bases fit TRBD1. V lost 3 bases and J lost 3; bases outside the gene matches: 0. CDR3 size: 13 residues. Looked up from germline, CDR1 is MGHRA and CDR2 is YSYEKL. This CDR3 is CASSQDRDTEAFF. The CDR3 DNA follows: TGCGCCAGCAGCCAGGACAGGGACACTGAAGCTTTCTTT.